The 14 T cell receptor beta chains reported below all come from one sample, sequenced in a study of blood T cells in healthy people across ages. Then a second PCR, running about 6 to 12 cycles, was carried out with a sample-barcoded 5' primer and a J-beta primer mix. TCRdb independently ran MiXCR on the 5' RACE reads; one entry per CDR3 protein. The data show fewer than 2,000,000 distinct CDR3 sequences, about two fifths seen once. Sequencing used blood. The receptors were sampled from a human donor in good health.

The chain joins TRBV2 to TRBJ2-7; TRBD1 agrees at 7 bases. With the DNA end fitting TRBJ2-5 better, the J assignment may be wrong. The CDR3 length is 15 residues. Germline V CDR1 and CDR2: SNHLY, FYNNEI. CDR3 sequence: CASRPTGVRQETQYF. The CDR3 DNA sequence: TGTGCCAGCAGACCCACAGGGGTGAGACAAGAGACCCAGTACTTC.

This chain uses TRBV15 with TRBJ2-1; possible D gene TRBD2, 6 bases. The CDR3 is 15 amino acids. Looked up from germline, CDR1 is LNHNV and CDR2 is YYDKDF (reference sequence). V lost 2 bases to trimming and J lost 4 bases, with 12 bases between them. CDR3 residues: CATSRYRDSYNEQFF. Written as DNA, the CDR3 is TGTGCCACCAGCAGATACCGGGACTCGTACAATGAGCAGTTCTTC.

This clonotype appeared a few times. The chain joins TRBV12-5 to TRBJ2-7; no clear D gene. Germline V CDR1 and CDR2: LGHNT, FRNRAP. The V end was cut by 5 bases, the J end by 3 bases, with 8 bases between. This CDR3 has 12 amino acids. The CDR3 nucleotides are TGTGCTAGTGGTACCGACAACTACGAGCAGTACTTC. Amino acid sequence: CASGTDNYEQYF.

J is TRBJ2-1 and V is TRBV9; 12 bases fit TRBD2. The CDR3 runs 14 residues. J lost 10 bases, V lost 4 bases, and 6 bases had no gene match. Per germline, CDR1 SGDLS and CDR2 YYNGEE. The chain's CDR3 is CASSWTSGVGEQFF. The CDR3 DNA is TGTGCCAGCAGCTGGACTAGCGGGGTCGGGGAGCAGTTCTTC.

The chain employs TRBV5-1 and TRBJ2-7, with 10 bases fitting TRBD1. Germline CDR1 SGHRS, CDR2 YFSETQ. The CDR3 consists of 15 residues. Unmatched junction bases numbered 7, after V lost 5 bases and J lost 2 bases. In DNA, the CDR3 is TGCGCCAGCAGTTTCGGGACAGGGGTCACCTACGAGCAGTACTTC. Translating it yields CASSFGTGVTYEQYF.

There are a few counts of this clonotype. The chain is built from TRBV20-1 and TRBJ1-6; D is unclear. This CDR3 has 13 amino acids. CDR1 DFQATT and CDR2 SNEGSKA come from the germline V gene (reference sequence). Trimming removed 5 bases from V and 7 bases from J, with 12 bases in between. CDR3 nucleotides: TGCAGTGCTGGGCCTGGGAGGAATTCACCCCTCCACTTT. Protein: CSAGPGRNSPLHF.

The chain uses TRBV4-3 and TRBJ2-7, with TRBD1 identical over 12 bases. Looked up from germline, CDR1 is LGHNA and CDR2 is YSLEER. This CDR3 has 15 amino acids. The V segment lost 4 bases and the J segment 3 bases; nucleotides outside the gene matches: 4. The CDR3 bases are TGCGCCAGCAGCCCTGGGACAGGGGGCCTCTACGAGCAGTACTTC. It is translated as CASSPGTGGLYEQYF.

V is TRBV5-5 and J is TRBJ2-5; D unresolved. Trimming took off 3 bases at V and 4 bases at J, with 13 bases between the two ends. Germline V lookup: CDR1 SGHKS, CDR2 YYEKEE (reference sequence). This CDR3 is 14 amino acids long. The CDR3 DNA sequence: TGTGCCAGCAGCTCCATTACCGAAGTAGAGACCCAGTACTTC. Its translation is CASSSITEVETQYF.

This clonotype showed up just a few times. The genes are TRBV5-1 and TRBJ2-1; D not resolved. V was pared by 4 bases and J by 4 bases, with 12 bases between. The germline gives CDR1 SGHRS, CDR2 YFSETQ. CDR3 size: 14 residues. Here the CDR3 DNA reads TGCGCCAGCAGCCAAGGGTCCCTATACAATGAGCAGTTCTTC. Protein product: CASSQGSLYNEQFF.

The V call is TRBV6-2 or TRBV6-3, the J call TRBJ1-1; D call uncertain. In germline, CDR1 is MNHEY, CDR2 SVGEGT. There are 11 residues in the CDR3. V lost 8 bases, J lost 1 base, and 5 bases lay in between. The CDR3 DNA reads as TGTGCCAGCTACGGGAACACTGAAGCTTTCTTT. Residues: CASYGNTEAFF.

The chain couples TRBV29-1 to TRBJ2-2; possible D gene TRBD2, 6 bases. From germline, CDR1 is SQVTM and CDR2 ANQGSEA. The CDR3 is 15 residues long. Trimming took 4 bases from V and 4 from J, leaving 16 bases between them. In DNA, the CDR3 is TGCAGCGTTGGCGACCGGGGGAGAGGCACCGGGGAGCTGTTTTTT. Its translation is CSVGDRGRGTGELFF.

This chain uses TRBV29-1 with TRBJ2-3, with 9 bases lining up with TRBD1. V lost 6 bases and J lost 7; bases outside the gene matches: 8. The CDR3 is 13 amino acids. Germline CDR1 is SQVTM and CDR2 is ANQGSEA. This CDR3 is CSVGDRVWNTQYF. The CDR3 DNA sequence: TGCAGCGTCGGGGACAGGGTATGGAATACGCAGTATTTT.

The chain's CDR3 is CASSQDRAGARTDTQYF. CDR3 in DNA: TGTGCCAGCAGCCAAGATAGGGCGGGGGCCCGCACAGATACGCAGTATTTT. The chain couples TRBV4-2 to TRBJ2-3; perhaps TRBD2 as D (7 bases). The CDR3 consists of 17 residues. Trimming took off 0 bases at V and 1 base at J, with 14 bases between the two ends. CDR1 and CDR2 (germline): LGHNA, YNFKEQ.

The rearrangement joins TRBV29-1 to TRBJ2-3, with a tentative D call TRBD1 (6 bases). Germline CDR1 SQVTM, CDR2 ANQGSEA. The CDR3 totals 13 residues. Trimming took 5 bases from V and 0 from J, leaving 9 bases between them. As DNA, the CDR3 is TGCAGCGTTACAGGGATCAGCACAGATACGCAGTATTTT. Translating gives CSVTGISTDTQYF.